This TCR beta chain was sequenced during a study of Ad26.COV2.S vaccination and SARS-CoV-2 variants. The method was immunoSEQ multiplex PCR; TCRdb's version includes in-frame clones alone and lacks a portion of them. Here the sample spans 380,000 or so clones, 75% to 90% being singletons. Germline assignment: CDR1 LGHNA and CDR2 YSLEER. V dropped 3 bases and J dropped 3; count of bases not matched to a gene: 8. The CDR3 runs to 15 residues. Treatment noted: about 20 received Ad26.COV2.S at low or high dose, single or two shots; 5 received placebo; per-sample allocation not given. Day 63 after the first injection of vaccine or placebo was the sampling time.

The clonotype was recovered from a person aged 18 to 65 who received the Ad26.COV2.S COVID-19 vaccine or a placebo. V usage is TRBV4-3 and J usage is TRBJ2-7; 7 bases align to TRBD2. Source: peripheral blood, taken in a trial of Ad26.COV2.S vaccine versus placebo. The CDR3 DNA reads TGCGCCAGCAGCCAGGGGGGAGGGCCTTTCTACGAGCAGTACTTC. It specifies CASSQGGGPFYEQYF.